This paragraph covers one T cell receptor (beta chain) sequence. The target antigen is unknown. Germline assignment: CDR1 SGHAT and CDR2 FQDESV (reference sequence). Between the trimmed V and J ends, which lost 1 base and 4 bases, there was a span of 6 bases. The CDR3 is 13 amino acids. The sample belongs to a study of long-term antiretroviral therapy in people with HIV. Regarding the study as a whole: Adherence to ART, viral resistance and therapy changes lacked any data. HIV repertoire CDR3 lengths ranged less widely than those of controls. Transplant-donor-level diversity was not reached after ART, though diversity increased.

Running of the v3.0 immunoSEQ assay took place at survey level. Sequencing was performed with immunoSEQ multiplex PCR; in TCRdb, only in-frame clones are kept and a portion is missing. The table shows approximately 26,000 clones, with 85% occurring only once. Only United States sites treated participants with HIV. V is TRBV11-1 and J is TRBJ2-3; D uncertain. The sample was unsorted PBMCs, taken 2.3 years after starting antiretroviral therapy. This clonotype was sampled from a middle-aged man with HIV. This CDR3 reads CASSLVEADTQYF. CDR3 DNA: TGTGCCAGCAGCTTAGTAGAAGCAGATACGCAGTATTTT.